The clone carrying this T cell receptor (beta chain) was recorded at least ten times. Its antigen remains unidentified. A read error may account for a junction end that differs from germline. This sample was included in a study of CD8 T cells in ankylosing spondylitis. Study-level findings and limits: Disease-linked clones reportedly showed significant enrichment in matched ankylosing spondylitis synovial fluid. Seemingly characteristic of ankylosing spondylitis blood was a TCR beta motif consisting of roughly 8 highly homologous variants.

Using quantitative 5'-RACE with molecular barcodes, the authors made TCR beta libraries. Using its own MiXCR run on the 5' RACE reads, TCRdb lists one record per CDR3 protein. The sample holds about 25,000 distinct CDR3 sequences, 2% to 3% seen once. The CDR3 consists of 15 residues. CDR1 SGDLS and CDR2 YYNGEE come from the germline V gene. The genes are TRBV9 and TRBJ2-1; perhaps TRBD1 as D (6 bases). The sample comprised blood, either unsorted or a sorted T cell fraction (not recorded which). This TCR derives from a female donor with ankylosing spondylitis or in good health (not recorded which). The CDR3 nucleotides read TGTGCCAGCAGCGTAGCGGGGACAATCTACGATGAGCAGTTCTTC. It is translated as CASSVAGTIYDEQFF. Drawing the rest from reference TRBV9 and TRBJ2-1, the complete variable domain is DSGVTQTPKHLITATGQRVTLRCSPRSGDLSVYWYQQSLDQGLQFLIQYYNGEERAKGNILERFSAQQFPDLHSELNLSSLELGDSALYFCASSVAGTIYDEQFFGPGTRLTVL.